This T cell receptor (beta chain) is drawn from a study of T cell repertoires in cytomegalovirus infection. One entry per CDR3 protein, called by TCRdb with MiXCR from the reads. In the table there are around 340,000 distinct CDR3 sequences, around 29% of which are singletons. The germline V and J ends were trimmed by 3 bases and 9 bases, with 17 bases remaining between them. CDR1 and CDR2 from the germline V gene are SGHTA and FQGNSA. This CDR3 spans 14 amino acids. On this clonotype itself: Its antigen is undetermined.

Material: cultured PBMCs, obtained from culture after CMV antigen stimulation. The J gene is TRBJ1-1, the V gene TRBV7-2; D not certain. The sequence came from a human donor in good health (CMV status not recorded). Some clones in this sample may be carry-over from other donors' samples. The CDR3 is CASSFGHSDLKAFF. DNA of the CDR3: TGTGCCAGCAGCTTCGGGCACTCCGATCTAAAAGCTTTCTTT.